The 5 T cell receptor beta chains below all came from one sample that was sequenced in a study of blood T cell repertoires in COVID-19. This table comes from immunoSEQ multiplex PCR, and its TCRdb copy is limited to in-frame clones, with some not included. The repertoire has 180,000 or so clones, about 80% of them found once; the top ten carry over 6.5%. The specimen was PBMCs or T cells enriched from blood (not recorded which). All receptors come from a man aged 40-49 years who had recovered from COVID-19.

J is TRBJ2-1 and V is TRBV5-1, with D perhaps TRBD2 (6 bases). Trimming took 7 bases from V and 7 from J, leaving 18 bases between them. Germline values: CDR1 SGHRS, CDR2 YFSETQ. The length of the CDR3 is 14 residues. Here the CDR3 reads CASQPPAGLNEQFF. The CDR3 DNA follows: TGCGCCAGCCAACCTCCGGCGGGGCTTAATGAGCAGTTCTTC.

The chain joins TRBV13 to TRBJ1-6; the D is unclear. The V end lost 4 bases, the J end lost 10 bases, and 11 bases lay between the germline ends. This CDR3 has 13 amino acids. Germline-derived CDR1 and CDR2 are PRHDT and FYEKMQ (reference sequence). CDR3: CASSSRDLSPLHF. The CDR3 DNA reads TGTGCCAGCAGCTCGCGGGATTTGTCACCCCTCCACTTT.

The V call is TRBV29-1, the J call TRBJ1-1; a possible D gene is TRBD1 (5 bases). CDR3 size: 13 residues. Trimming stripped 6 bases from V and 6 bases from J, with 17 bases between. Germline V gives CDR1 SQVTM, CDR2 ANQGSEA. The CDR3 is CSVPKPGVAEAFF. CDR3 nucleotide sequence: TGCAGCGTACCCAAGCCGGGGGTGGCTGAAGCTTTCTTT.

The chain employs TRBV29-1 and TRBJ1-2, with 7 nucleotides matching TRBD1. V gave up 4 bases and J gave up 3 bases; unmatched junction bases: 2. The germline gives CDR1 SQVTM, CDR2 ANQGSEA. The CDR3 loop spans 12 amino acids. DNA for the CDR3: TGCAGCGTTGCTACAGGGGACTATGGCTACACCTTC. This codes for CSVATGDYGYTF.

This clone was observed a handful of times. V and J are TRBV2 and TRBJ2-1, with D perhaps matching TRBD1 (6 bases). The CDR3 runs to 14 residues. Trimming took off 6 bases at V and 7 bases at J, with 16 bases between the two ends. CDR1 is SNHLY and CDR2 is FYNNEI in the germline V gene. CDR3: CASRYRAQSNEQFF. CDR3 DNA: TGTGCCAGCAGATACAGGGCCCAATCGAATGAGCAGTTCTTC. Based on the CDR3 plus reference TRBV2 and TRBJ2-1, the full variable domain is EPEVTQTPSHQVTQMGQEVILRCVPISNHLYFYWYRQILGQKVEFLVSFYNNEISEKSEIFDDQFSVERPDGSNFTLKIRSTKLEDSAMYFCASRYRAQSNEQFFGPGTRLTVL.